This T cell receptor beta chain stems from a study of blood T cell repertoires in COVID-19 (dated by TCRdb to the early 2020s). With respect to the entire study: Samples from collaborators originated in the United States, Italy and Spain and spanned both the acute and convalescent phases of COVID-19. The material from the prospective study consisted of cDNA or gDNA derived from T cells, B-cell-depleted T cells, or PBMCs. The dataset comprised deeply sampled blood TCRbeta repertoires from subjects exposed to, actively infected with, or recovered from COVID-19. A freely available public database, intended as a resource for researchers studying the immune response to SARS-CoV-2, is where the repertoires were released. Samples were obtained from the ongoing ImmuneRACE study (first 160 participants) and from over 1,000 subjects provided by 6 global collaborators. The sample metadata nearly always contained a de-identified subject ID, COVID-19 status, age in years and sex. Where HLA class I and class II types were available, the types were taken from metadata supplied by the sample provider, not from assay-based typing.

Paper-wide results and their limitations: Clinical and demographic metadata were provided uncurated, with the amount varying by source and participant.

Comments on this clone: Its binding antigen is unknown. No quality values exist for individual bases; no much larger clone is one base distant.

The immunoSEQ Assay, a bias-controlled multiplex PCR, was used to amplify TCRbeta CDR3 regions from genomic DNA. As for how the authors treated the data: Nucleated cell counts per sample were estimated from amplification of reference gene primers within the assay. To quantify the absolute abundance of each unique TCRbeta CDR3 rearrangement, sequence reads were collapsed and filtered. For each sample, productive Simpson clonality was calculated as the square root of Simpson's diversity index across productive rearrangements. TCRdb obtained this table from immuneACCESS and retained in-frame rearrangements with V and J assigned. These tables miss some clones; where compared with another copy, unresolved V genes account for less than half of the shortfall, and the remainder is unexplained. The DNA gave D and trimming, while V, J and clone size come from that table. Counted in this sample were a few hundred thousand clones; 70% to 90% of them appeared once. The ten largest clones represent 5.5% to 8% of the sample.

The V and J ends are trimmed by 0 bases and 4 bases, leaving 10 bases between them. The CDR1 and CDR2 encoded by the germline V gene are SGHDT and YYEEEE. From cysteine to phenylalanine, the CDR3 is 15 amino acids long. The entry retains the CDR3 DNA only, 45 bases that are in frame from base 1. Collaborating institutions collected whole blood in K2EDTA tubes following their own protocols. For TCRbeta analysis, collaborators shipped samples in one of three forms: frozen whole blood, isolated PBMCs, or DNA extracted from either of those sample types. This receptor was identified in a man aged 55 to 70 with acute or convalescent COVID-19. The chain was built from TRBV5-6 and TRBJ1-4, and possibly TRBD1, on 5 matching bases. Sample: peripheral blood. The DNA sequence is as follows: TGTGCCAGCAGCTTGGGCCTGCAGGGTAATGAAAAACTGTTTTTT. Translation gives CASSLGLQGNEKLFF.